Described below is a single T cell receptor beta chain sequence and its context. The missing conserved phenylalanine or tryptophan at the end of this CDR3 makes a read error likely. CDR3 length: 13 amino acids. After removal of 5 bases from V and 3 bases from J, the junction contained 0 bases not matched to a gene. Per germline, CDR1 LGHNA and CDR2 YNFKEQ. Clones were read by immunoSEQ multiplex PCR, and TCRdb kept only the in-frame ones, dropping some. Of about 490,000 clones in the sample, around 80% were seen once. The data are from a study of shared clonotypes between healthy human individuals. J is TRBJ1-1 and V is TRBV4-2; 10 bases match TRBD1. The source material was PBMCs. This TCR came from a woman in her thirties or forties in good health. Some clones in this sample may be carry-over from other donors' samples. CDR3 region: CASSGTGDTEAFL. CDR3 nucleotide sequence: TGTGCCAGCAGCGGGACAGGGGACACTGAAGCTTTCCTT.